This section outlines one T cell receptor beta chain sequence together with its context. Self-reported history from a screening survey and questionnaire set each donor's cohort. These data come from a study of blood T cell repertoires in COVID-19. At the level of the study: Acute-phase and convalescent COVID-19 samples originated in the United States, Italy and Spain. The cDNA or gDNA used as material had been derived from T cells, B-cell-depleted T cells, or PBMCs.

V was shortened by 5 bases and J by 0 bases, with 17 bases between the two germline ends. The CDR3 consists of 16 residues. In germline, CDR1 is SGHKS, CDR2 YYEKEE (reference sequence). The repertoire was sequenced with immunoSEQ multiplex PCR; TCRdb's copy has only in-frame clones and lacks some. The sample includes hundreds of thousands of clones, 85% to 90% seen only once; the top ten take 3.5% to 5%. This clonotype originated in a man under 40 who had recovered from COVID-19. The chain combines TRBV5-5 with TRBJ1-1; no definite D call. Sequences were obtained from PBMCs or T cells enriched from blood (not recorded which). As DNA, the CDR3 is TGTGCCAGCAGTCCCGAACCCCGACTGATGAACACTGAAGCTTTCTTT. This encodes CASSPEPRLMNTEAFF.